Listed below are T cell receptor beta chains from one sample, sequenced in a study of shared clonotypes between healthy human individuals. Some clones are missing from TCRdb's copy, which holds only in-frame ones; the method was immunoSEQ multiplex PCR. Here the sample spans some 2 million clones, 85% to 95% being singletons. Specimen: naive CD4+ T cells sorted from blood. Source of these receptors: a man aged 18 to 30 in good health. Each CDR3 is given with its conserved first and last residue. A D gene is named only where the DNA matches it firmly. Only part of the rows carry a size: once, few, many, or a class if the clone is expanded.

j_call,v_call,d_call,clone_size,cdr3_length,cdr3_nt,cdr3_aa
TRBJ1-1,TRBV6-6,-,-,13,TGTGCCAGCAGTTACTCCGAACAGGGCGAGGCTTTCTTT,CASSYSEQGEAFF
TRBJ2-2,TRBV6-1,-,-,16,TGTGCCAGCAGTGAAAACAGGGTCCGTAACGCCGGGGAGCTGTTTTTT,CASSENRVRNAGELFF
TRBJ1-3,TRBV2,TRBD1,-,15,TGTGCCAGCAGGGACAGGGCGAGCTCTGGAAACACCATATATTTT,CASRDRASSGNTIYF
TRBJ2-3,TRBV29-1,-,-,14,TGCAGCGTTGAAGCGGCTACCCACACAGATACGCAGTATTTT,CSVEAATHTDTQYF
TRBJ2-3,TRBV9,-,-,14,TGTGCCAGCAGCCCTGGGGGGACCACAGATACGCAGTATTTT,CASSPGGTTDTQYF
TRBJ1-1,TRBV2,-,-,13,TGTGCCAGCACTGGGCAGGGGAACACTGAAGCTTTCTTT,CASTGQGNTEAFF
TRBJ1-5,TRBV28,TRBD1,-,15,TGTGCCAGCAGTTCCCCGGACAGGGAGGTTCAGCCCCAGCATTTT,CASSSPDREVQPQHF
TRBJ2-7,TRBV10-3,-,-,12,TGTGCCATCAGGGACACCCCCTCCGAGCAGTACTTC,CAIRDTPSEQYF
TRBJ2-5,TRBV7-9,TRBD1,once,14,TGTGCCAGCAGGGTCACAGGGGGTGAAGAGACCCAGTACTTC,CASRVTGGEETQYF
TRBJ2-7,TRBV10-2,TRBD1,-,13,TGCGCCAGCAGTGGACAGGGGGGGTACGAGCAGTACTTC,CASSGQGGYEQYF
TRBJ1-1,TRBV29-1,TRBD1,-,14,TGCAGCGTTGAAGGTTGGACAGGGGGCACTGAAGCTTTCTTT,CSVEGWTGGTEAFF
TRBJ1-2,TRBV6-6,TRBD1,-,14,TGTGCCAGCAGTTACCCAGGGGGGAGCTATGGCTACACCTTC,CASSYPGGSYGYTF
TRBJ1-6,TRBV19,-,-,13,TGTGCCAGTAGCCGGCAGGGCGAATCACCCCTCCACTTT,CASSRQGESPLHF
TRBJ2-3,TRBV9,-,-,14,TGTGCCAGCAGCGCGGGTGGGGGCACAGATACGCAGTATTTT,CASSAGGGTDTQYF
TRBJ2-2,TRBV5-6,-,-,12,TGTGCCAGCAGCTTGGGGCACGGGGAGCTGTTTTTT,CASSLGHGELFF
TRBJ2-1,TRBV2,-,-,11,TGTGCCAGCACCCGAAGGGATGAGCAGTTCTTC,CASTRRDEQFF
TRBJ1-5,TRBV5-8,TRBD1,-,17,TGTGCCAGCAGCCTTATTCAGGGGGCGCAGAGCAATCAGCCCCAGCATTTT,CASSLIQGAQSNQPQHF
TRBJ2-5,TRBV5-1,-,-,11,TGCGCCAGCAGAAGCCAAGAGACCCAGTACTTC,CASRSQETQYF
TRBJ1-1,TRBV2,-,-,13,TGTGCCAGCAGTGGACACTCGAACACTGAAGCTTTCTTT,CASSGHSNTEAFF
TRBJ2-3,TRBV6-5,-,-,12,TGTGCCAGCAGCTCCACTCCGGGTGGGCAGTATTTT,CASSSTPGGQYF
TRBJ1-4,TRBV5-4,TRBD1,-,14,TGTGCCAGCAGCGCGGACAGGGGCCTTGAAAAACTGTTTTTT,CASSADRGLEKLFF
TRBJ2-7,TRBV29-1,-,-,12,TGCAGCGTTTGGACAGTCTCCTACGAGCAGTACTTC,CSVWTVSYEQYF
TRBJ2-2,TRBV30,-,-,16,TGTGCCTGGAGTGCCCCGGGGACAATATACACCGGGGAGCTGTTTTTT,CAWSAPGTIYTGELFF
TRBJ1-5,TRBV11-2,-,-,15,TGTGCCAGCAGCCCCGGGTCCAAAAGTAATCAGCCCCAGCATTTT,CASSPGSKSNQPQHF
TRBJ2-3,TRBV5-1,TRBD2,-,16,TGCGCCAGCAGCGCGCTGACTAGCGGGGCGACAGATACGCAGTATTTT,CASSALTSGATDTQYF
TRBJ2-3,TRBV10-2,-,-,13,TGCGCCAGCAGCGGACAGAGCACAGATACGCAGTATTTT,CASSGQSTDTQYF
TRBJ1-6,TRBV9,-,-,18,TGTGCCAGCAGCGTCGGTGGTACGGGTCGTGGGACGGATTCACCCCTCCACTTT,CASSVGGTGRGTDSPLHF
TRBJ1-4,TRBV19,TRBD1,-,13,TGTGCCAGTAGTATGAACAGGGGTGAAAAACTGTTTTTT,CASSMNRGEKLFF
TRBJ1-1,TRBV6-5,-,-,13,TGTGCCAGCAGGGGGATGGGGAACACTGAAGCTTTCTTT,CASRGMGNTEAFF
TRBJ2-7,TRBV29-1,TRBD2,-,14,TGCAGCGTTTGGACTAGCGGGGACCACTACGAGCAGTACTTC,CSVWTSGDHYEQYF
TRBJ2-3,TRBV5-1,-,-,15,TGCGCCAGCACCTCCCAGGTAGGGAGCACAGATACGCAGTATTTT,CASTSQVGSTDTQYF
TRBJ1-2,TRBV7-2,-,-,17,TGTGCCAGCAGCTTAGGGGAGGGCCGGGCGCGACCCTATGGCTACACCTTC,CASSLGEGRARPYGYTF
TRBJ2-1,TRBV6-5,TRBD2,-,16,TGTGCCAGCAGTTACTCGACGGGCGGGAGTTGGAATGAGCAGTTCTTC,CASSYSTGGSWNEQFF
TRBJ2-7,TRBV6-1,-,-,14,TGTGCCAGCAGATTAACGGGACACTCCTACGAGCAGTACTTC,CASRLTGHSYEQYF
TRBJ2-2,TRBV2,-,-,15,TGTGCCAGCAGTGAAGTGGTGGGTGGGACCGGGGAGCTGTTTTTT,CASSEVVGGTGELFF
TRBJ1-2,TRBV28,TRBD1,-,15,TGTGCCAGCAGTCCAATAGGACAGGGGGGCTACGGCTACACCTTC,CASSPIGQGGYGYTF
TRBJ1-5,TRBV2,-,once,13,TGTGCCAGCAGTGTAGAGGTAAATCAGCCCCAGCATTTT,CASSVEVNQPQHF
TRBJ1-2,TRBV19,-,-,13,TGTGCCAGTACCCCTCCGGAGCGCGCGGACTACACCTTC,CASTPPERADYTF
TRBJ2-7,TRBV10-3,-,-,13,TGTGCCATCAGTGAGTCGCCCTTGGACGAGCAGTACTTC,CAISESPLDEQYF
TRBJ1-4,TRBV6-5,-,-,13,TGTGCCAGCACCACCCAGGGCCTTGGGAAACTGTTTTTT,CASTTQGLGKLFF
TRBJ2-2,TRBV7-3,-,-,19,TGTGCCAGCAGCTTAGGGCGGTTCTTAACCTTGCCCTCCACCGGGGAGCTGTTTTTT,CASSLGRFLTLPSTGELFF
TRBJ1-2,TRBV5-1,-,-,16,TGCGCCAGCAGCCCTGGGACCGCGGCACCCGGCGTGGGCTACACCTTC,CASSPGTAAPGVGYTF
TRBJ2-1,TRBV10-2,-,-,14,TGCGCCAGCATAAGAGACCCGGCCTACAATGAGCAGTTCTTC,CASIRDPAYNEQFF
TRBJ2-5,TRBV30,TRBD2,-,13,TGTGCCTGGACTAGCGGGACACGAGAGACCCAGTACTTC,CAWTSGTRETQYF
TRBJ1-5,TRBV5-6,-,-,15,TGTGCCAGCAGCAGAGTGGGCCAGAGCAATCAGCCCCAGCATTTT,CASSRVGQSNQPQHF
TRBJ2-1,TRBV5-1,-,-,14,TGCGCCAGCAGCTTGGATCCTAGCTACAATGAGCAGTTCTTC,CASSLDPSYNEQFF
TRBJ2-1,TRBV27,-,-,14,TGTGCCAGCACCCCGGGACCCACGCGGAATGAGCAGTTCTTC,CASTPGPTRNEQFF
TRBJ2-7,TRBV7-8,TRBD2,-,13,TGTGCCAGCAGTGGCGGGAGGGCCTACGAGCAGTACTTC,CASSGGRAYEQYF
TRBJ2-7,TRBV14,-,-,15,TGTGCCAGCAGCCAAGATCCCAGGGGCTCGGGGGAGCAGTACTTC,CASSQDPRGSGEQYF
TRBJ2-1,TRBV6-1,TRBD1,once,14,TGTGCCAGCGTACGAGGGGGCCCCTACAATGAGCAGTTCTTC,CASVRGGPYNEQFF
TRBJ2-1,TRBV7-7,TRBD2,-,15,TGTGCTAGCAGCCCGGGACTAGCAGTCGACAATGAGCAGTTCTTC,CASSPGLAVDNEQFF